One sample yielded the 21 T cell receptor beta chains listed below, sequenced in a study of shared clonotypes between healthy human individuals. Naivety among CD8 cells was defined by CD45RO negativity and positive CCR7 selection, thereby excluding terminally differentiated effector memory CD45RA+ cells. The repertoire was sequenced with immunoSEQ multiplex PCR; TCRdb's copy has only in-frame clones and lacks some. There are about 580,000 clones in the sample; roughly 98% occur only once, and 0.25% to 0.35% lies in the top ten. The sample was naive CD8+ T cells sorted from blood. The receptors here all came from a man aged 25-45 years in good health.

The V call is TRBV9, the J call TRBJ2-7, with TRBD1 as a possible D gene (5 bases). The CDR3 is 16 residues long. The germline CDR1 and CDR2 sequences are SGDLS and YYNGEE. Trimming took off 4 bases at V and 4 bases at J, with 21 bases between the two ends. The CDR3 bases are TGTGCCAGCAGCCCCTCCCTGGGGCTGAAGAATTACGAGCAGTACTTC. Translating gives CASSPSLGLKNYEQYF. Drawing the rest from reference TRBV9 and TRBJ2-7, the complete variable domain is DSGVTQTPKHLITATGQRVTLRCSPRSGDLSVYWYQQSLDQGLQFLIQYYNGEERAKGNILERFSAQQFPDLHSELNLSSLELGDSALYFCASSPSLGLKNYEQYFGPGTRLTVT.

The chain has TRBV7-9 and TRBJ2-7; D perhaps matches TRBD1 (6 bases). Trimming took 2 bases from V and 7 from J, leaving 18 bases between them. Germline V gene data show CDR1 as SEHNR and CDR2 as FQNEAQ (reference sequence). The CDR3 has 15 amino acids. CDR3 region: CASSLWDTKSREQYF. CDR3 nucleotides: TGTGCCAGCAGCTTATGGGACACCAAGTCGCGGGAGCAGTACTTC.

The gene calls are TRBV5-8 and TRBJ1-5; 7 bases map to TRBD1. CDR3 length: 18 residues. CDR1 SGHTS and CDR2 YDEGEE come from the germline V gene. J lost 0 bases, V lost 0 bases, and 9 bases had no gene match. This CDR3 reads CASSLDRQGEYSNQPQHF. The CDR3, as DNA: TGTGCCAGCAGCTTGGACCGGCAGGGGGAATATAGCAATCAGCCCCAGCATTTT.

The chain links TRBV4-1 to TRBJ2-1; 8 bases fit TRBD2. J was trimmed by 10 bases and V by 6 bases; bases with no gene match: 8. The CDR3 is 13 amino acids. Germline loops: CDR1 MGHRA, CDR2 YSYEKL. CDR3 in DNA: TGCGCCAGCAGTCCCGGGAGGGTTAGCGAGCAGTTCTTC. Translating gives CASSPGRVSEQFF.

The chain employs TRBV6-5 and TRBJ2-5, with D possibly TRBD1 on 6 matching bases. V was shortened by 2 bases and J by 4 bases, with 14 bases between the two germline ends. The CDR3 covers 15 residues. Germline CDR1 MNHEY, CDR2 SVGAGI. This chain's CDR3 is CASSYGGTPAETQYF. The CDR3, as DNA: TGTGCCAGCAGTTACGGTGGGACACCGGCAGAGACCCAGTACTTC.

This rearrangement joins TRBV6-5 to TRBJ2-2; TRBD2 matches 9 bases. The germline CDR1 and CDR2 sequences are MNHEY and SVGAGI. The CDR3 length is 16 residues. V gave up 2 bases and J gave up 5 bases; unmatched junction bases: 6. This CDR3 reads CASSYHSGSLTGELFF. In DNA form, the CDR3 reads TGTGCCAGCAGTTACCATAGCGGGAGTCTGACCGGGGAGCTGTTTTTT.

The chain couples TRBV6-5 to TRBJ2-1; 8 nucleotides align to TRBD2. Trimming cost V 4 bases and J 9 bases; bases outside gene matches: 8. This CDR3 region has 14 residues. CDR1 is MNHEY, CDR2 SVGAGI, per germline. CDR3 DNA sequence: TGTGCCAGCAGTTCGGGACTAGATCCCACTGAGCAGTTCTTC. It specifies CASSSGLDPTEQFF.

This rearrangement joins TRBV10-3 to TRBJ1-5; the D is unclear. Germline CDR1 reads ENHRY; CDR2 reads SYGVKD. This CDR3 has 14 amino acids. V lost 3 bases to trimming and J lost 1 base, with 7 bases between them. The CDR3: CAISDGVSNQPQHF. CDR3 bases: TGTGCCATCAGTGATGGGGTAAGCAATCAGCCCCAGCATTTT.

V gene TRBV5-1 combines with J gene TRBJ1-1; no definite D call. Germline CDR1 reads SGHRS; CDR2 reads YFSETQ. This CDR3 spans 15 amino acids. Trimming removed 4 bases from V and 3 bases from J, with 16 bases in between. The CDR3 loop reads CASSLDLTVDTEAFF. The CDR3 region has the DNA TGCGCCAGCAGCCTGGACCTGACGGTCGACACTGAAGCTTTCTTT.

This chain links TRBV25-1 with TRBJ2-7; D is unresolved. The germline V gene has CDR1 MGHDK and CDR2 SYGVNS. V gave up 3 bases and J gave up 5 bases, with 17 bases separating them. The CDR3 contains 15 residues. Written as DNA, the CDR3 is TGTGCCAGCAGTGAGTCCTCTGGGCAGTTCCACGAGCAGTACTTC. It specifies CASSESSGQFHEQYF.

J is TRBJ2-5 and V is TRBV11-2, with 13 bases identical to TRBD2. After removal of 8 bases from V and 2 bases from J, the junction contained 2 bases not matched to a gene. CDR1 and CDR2 from the germline V gene are SGHAT and FQNNGV. The CDR3 is made up of 14 amino acids. As DNA, the CDR3 is TGTGCCAGCGGGACTAGCGGGGTACAAGAGACCCAGTACTTC. Translation gives CASGTSGVQETQYF.

The V call is TRBV29-1, the J call TRBJ1-1; 9 nucleotides align to TRBD1. V shed 2 bases, J shed 7 bases, and the junction held 11 bases outside the gene matches. The CDR3 is 15 residues long. Germline V lookup: CDR1 SQVTM, CDR2 ANQGSEA. This CDR3 is CSVERVGQGLFEAFF. Written as DNA, the CDR3 is TGCAGCGTTGAAAGGGTCGGACAGGGGCTTTTTGAAGCTTTCTTT.

The V gene is TRBV7-9, the J gene TRBJ2-1; D might be TRBD2 (6 bases). V gave up 5 bases and J gave up 0 bases, with 14 bases separating them. Looked up from germline, CDR1 is SEHNR and CDR2 is FQNEAQ (reference sequence). The CDR3 sequence is 16 residues long. DNA for the CDR3: TGTGCCAGCAGCCGCATAGCGGTGAGCTCCTACAATGAGCAGTTCTTC. As protein: CASSRIAVSSYNEQFF.

Only one count was recorded for this clone. The rearrangement joins TRBV29-1 to TRBJ2-1; a weak D match, TRBD2 (6 bases). The V end was cut by 5 bases, the J end by 6 bases, with 17 bases between. CDR1 and CDR2 from the germline V gene are SQVTM and ANQGSEA. The CDR3 extends over 14 amino acids. CDR3 nucleotides: TGCAGCGTTTTTCGGCTAGCGACTACCAATGAGCAGTTCTTC. This codes for CSVFRLATTNEQFF.

The chain combines TRBV7-9 with TRBJ2-2; D is perhaps TRBD1 or TRBD2 (5 bases each). The V and J ends lost 5 bases and 6 bases respectively, with 10 bases between them. The CDR3 extends over 13 amino acids. CDR1 and CDR2 (germline): SEHNR, FQNEAQ (reference sequence). CDR3 sequence (DNA): TGTGCCAGCAGCCTCGGGGCACCCGGGGAGCTGTTTTTT. It translates to CASSLGAPGELFF.

The rearrangement uses TRBV28 and TRBJ2-7; tentative D call: TRBD2 (5 bases). The V end was cut by 6 bases, the J end by 2 bases, with 11 bases between. Per the germline V gene, CDR1 is MDHEN and CDR2 is SYDVKM. CDR3 length: 13 amino acids. The CDR3 DNA sequence: TGTGCCAGCAGATCCGACGGGGCCTACGAGCAGTACTTC. It encodes CASRSDGAYEQYF.

This rearrangement joins TRBV19 to TRBJ2-1; D not resolved. Germline V gene data show CDR1 as LNHDA and CDR2 as SQIVND (reference sequence). The CDR3 is made up of 14 amino acids. V lost 7 bases and J 8 bases, leaving 18 bases between the germline ends. This CDR3 is CASTVSASGYEQFF. DNA of the CDR3: TGTGCCAGTACCGTAAGCGCGTCTGGATATGAGCAGTTCTTC.

The genes are TRBV13 and TRBJ1-2; weak D call: TRBD1 (5 bases). Per the germline V gene, CDR1 is PRHDT and CDR2 is FYEKMQ (reference sequence). Trimming pared 2 bases from V and 0 bases from J, leaving 13 bases between. This CDR3 is built from 16 residues. CDR3 nucleotides: TGTGCCAGCAGCTTACTACAGGATGAGACTAACTATGGCTACACCTTC. Amino acid sequence: CASSLLQDETNYGYTF.

The chain joins TRBV14 to TRBJ2-7, with D unresolved. The CDR3 runs to 13 residues. Germline CDR1 SGHDN, CDR2 FVKESK. V lost 1 base and J 5 bases, leaving 9 bases between the germline ends. CDR3 sequence: CASSQAEFHEQYF. The CDR3 DNA follows: TGTGCCAGCAGCCAAGCCGAGTTCCACGAGCAGTACTTC. Looking up the rest from reference TRBV14 and TRBJ2-7 gives the full variable domain: EAGVTQFPSHSVIEKGQTVTLRCDPISGHDNLYWYRRVMGKEIKFLLHFVKESKQDESGMPNNRFLAERTGGTYSTLKVQPAELEDSGVYFCASSQAEFHEQYFGPGTRLTVT.

This chain connects TRBV27 to TRBJ2-1; 7 bases match TRBD2. Germline V gene lookup returns CDR1 MNHEY and CDR2 SMNVEV (reference sequence). J gave up 3 bases and V 2 bases, and 7 bases lay outside the gene matches. This CDR3 comprises 16 residues. This CDR3 reads CASSLGTSVGYNEQFF. Here the CDR3 DNA reads TGTGCCAGCAGTTTAGGTACTAGCGTGGGCTACAATGAGCAGTTCTTC.

The chain employs TRBV7-2 and TRBJ2-1; perhaps TRBD2 as D (6 bases). The CDR3 is 12 residues long. Germline V CDR1 and CDR2: SGHTA, FQGNSA. Trimming left V 7 bases short and J 9 bases short, with 13 bases between. The CDR3 loop reads CASTFTGVEQFF. The CDR3 DNA reads TGTGCCAGCACCTTCACGGGGGTTGAGCAGTTCTTC.